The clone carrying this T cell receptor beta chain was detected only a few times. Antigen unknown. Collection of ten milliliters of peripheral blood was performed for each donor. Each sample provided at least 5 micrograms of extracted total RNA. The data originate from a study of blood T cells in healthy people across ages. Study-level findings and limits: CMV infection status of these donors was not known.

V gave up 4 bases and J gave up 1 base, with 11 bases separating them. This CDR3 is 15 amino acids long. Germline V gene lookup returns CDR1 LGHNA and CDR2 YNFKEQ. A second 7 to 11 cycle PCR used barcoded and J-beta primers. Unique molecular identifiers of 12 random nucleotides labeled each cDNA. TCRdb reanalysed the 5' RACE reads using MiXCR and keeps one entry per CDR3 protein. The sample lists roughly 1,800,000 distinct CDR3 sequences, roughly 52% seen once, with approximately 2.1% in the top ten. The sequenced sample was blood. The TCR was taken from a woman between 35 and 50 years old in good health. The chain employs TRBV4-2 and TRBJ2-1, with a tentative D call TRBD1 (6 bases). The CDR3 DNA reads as TGTGCCAGCAGCCGGGGACAAAATTCCTACAATGAGCAGTTCTTC. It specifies CASSRGQNSYNEQFF.